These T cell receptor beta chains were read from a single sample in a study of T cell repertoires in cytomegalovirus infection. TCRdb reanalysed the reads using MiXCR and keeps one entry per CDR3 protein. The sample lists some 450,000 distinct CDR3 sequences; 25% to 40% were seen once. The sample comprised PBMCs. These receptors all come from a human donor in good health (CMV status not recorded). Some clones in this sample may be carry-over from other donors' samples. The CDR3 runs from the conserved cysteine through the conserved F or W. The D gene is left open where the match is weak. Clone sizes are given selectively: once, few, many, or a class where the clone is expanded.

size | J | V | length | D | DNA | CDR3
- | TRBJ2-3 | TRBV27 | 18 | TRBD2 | TGTTCCAGCAGCCGACACGGCATAGCGGGGTTCCGGTCAGATACGCAGTATTTT | CSSSRHGIAGFRSDTQYF
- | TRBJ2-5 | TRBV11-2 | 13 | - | TGTGCCAGCAGATCACCAGGGATGGAGACCCAGTACTTC | CASRSPGMETQYF
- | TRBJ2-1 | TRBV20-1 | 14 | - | TGCAGTGCTGAAAGACTAGTCTCGGAGAATGAGCAGTTCTTC | CSAERLVSENEQFF
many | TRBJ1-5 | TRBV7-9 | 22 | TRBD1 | TGTGCCAACCACCAGAGGAATGATTCGAACAAGGACAGGGGGCTAGAATTTCAGCCCCAGCATTTT | CANHQRNDSNKDRGLEFQPQHF
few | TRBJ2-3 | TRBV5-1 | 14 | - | TGCGCCAGCAGCTTGGAAGGCCCGGTGGATACGCAGTATTTT | CASSLEGPVDTQYF
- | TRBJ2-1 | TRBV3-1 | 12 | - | TGTGCCAGCAGCCCCGTAAGGGGTGAGCAGTTCTTC | CASSPVRGEQFF
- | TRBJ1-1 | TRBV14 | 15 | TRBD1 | TGTGCCAGCAGCCAGCGGACAGGGAGGAACACTGAAGCTTTCTTT | CASSQRTGRNTEAFF
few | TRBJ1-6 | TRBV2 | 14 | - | TGTGCCAGCAAAACCCCGGTTGGACAATCACCCCTCCACTTT | CASKTPVGQSPLHF
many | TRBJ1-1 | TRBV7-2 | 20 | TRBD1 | TGTGCCAGCAGCCGCCCGACTGGACAGGGGGCGTTTGTGTATGACACTGAAGCTTTCTTT | CASSRPTGQGAFVYDTEAFF
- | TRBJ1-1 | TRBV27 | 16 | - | TGTGCCAGCAGTTTATTCCCGGGGAGGCTTAACACTGAAGCTTTCTTT | CASSLFPGRLNTEAFF
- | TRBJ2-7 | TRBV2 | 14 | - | TGTGCCAGCAGCCAAGGGCGGTTAGCCTACGAGCAGTACTTC | CASSQGRLAYEQYF
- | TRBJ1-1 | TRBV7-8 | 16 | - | TGTGCCAGCGGATTCAACACAGAGGGCGCCGGCACTGAAGCTTTCTTT | CASGFNTEGAGTEAFF
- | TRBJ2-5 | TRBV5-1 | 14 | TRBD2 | TGCGCCAGCAGCCCTGGCGGGGGCCAAGAGACCCAGTACTTC | CASSPGGGQETQYF
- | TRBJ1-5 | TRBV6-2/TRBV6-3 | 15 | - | TGTGCCAGCAGTTACTCGATAGAAACAATCAGGCCCCAGCATTTT | CASSYSIETIRPQHF
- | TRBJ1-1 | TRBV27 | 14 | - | TGTGCCAGCAGGACTACAGGACGGAACACTGAAGCTTTCTTT | CASRTTGRNTEAFF
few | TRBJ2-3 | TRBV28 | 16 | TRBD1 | TGTGCCAGCAGTATACCCAGGACAGGCGGCACAGATACGCAGTATTTT | CASSIPRTGGTDTQYF
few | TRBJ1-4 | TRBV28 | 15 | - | TGTGCCAGCAGTAGTAAAGGGTATGCTAATGAAAAACTGTTTTTT | CASSSKGYANEKLFF
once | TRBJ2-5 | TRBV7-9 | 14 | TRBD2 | TGTGCCAGCAGCTACACAGGCGGGGGACAGACCCAGTACTTC | CASSYTGGGQTQYF
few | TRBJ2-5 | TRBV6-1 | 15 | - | TGTGCCAGCAGTGAAGGTGGACGGGCGTTAATGTCCCAGTACTTC | CASSEGGRALMSQYF
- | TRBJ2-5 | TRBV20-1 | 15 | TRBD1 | TGCAGTGCTAGGCGCACAGGGGGCATAGGGGAGACCCAGTACTTC | CSARRTGGIGETQYF
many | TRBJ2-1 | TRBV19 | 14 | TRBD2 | TGTGCCAGTGTAACCGGGACTAGCGGGGGGGCTAAGTTCTTC | CASVTGTSGGAKFF
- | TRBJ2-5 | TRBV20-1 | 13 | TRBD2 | TGCAGTGCTGCGGGGGGCCCCCGGGAGACCCAGTACTTC | CSAAGGPRETQYF
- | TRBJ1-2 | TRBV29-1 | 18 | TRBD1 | TGCAGCGTCTCCTACCGCGGGACAGGGGGTCAATTTTATTATGGCTACACCTTC | CSVSYRGTGGQFYYGYTF